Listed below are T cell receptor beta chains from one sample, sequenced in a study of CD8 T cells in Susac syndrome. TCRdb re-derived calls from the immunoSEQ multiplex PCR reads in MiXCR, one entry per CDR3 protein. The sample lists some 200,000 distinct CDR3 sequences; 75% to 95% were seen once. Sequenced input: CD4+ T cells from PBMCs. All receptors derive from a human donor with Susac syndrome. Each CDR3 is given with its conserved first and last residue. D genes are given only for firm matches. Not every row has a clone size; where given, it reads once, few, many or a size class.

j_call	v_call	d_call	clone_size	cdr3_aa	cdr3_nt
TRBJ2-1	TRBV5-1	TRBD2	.	CASSLAGYTSGNEQFF	TGCGCCAGCAGCTTGGCCGGTTACACTAGCGGGAATGAGCAGTTCTTC
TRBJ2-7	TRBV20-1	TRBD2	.	CSAVSGTSGDYEQYF	TGCAGTGCTGTCTCCGGGACTAGCGGGGACTACGAGCAGTACTTC
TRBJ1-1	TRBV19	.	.	CACALRQNTEAFF	TGTGCCTGTGCCCTGAGGCAGAACACTGAAGCTTTCTTT
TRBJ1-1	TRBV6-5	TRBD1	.	CASSFGTGPLNTEAFF	TGTGCCAGCAGTTTCGGGACAGGGCCCTTGAACACTGAAGCTTTCTTT
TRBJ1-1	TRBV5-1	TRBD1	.	CASSWLGVRDSFMNTEAFF	TGCGCCAGCAGCTGGTTGGGCGTCCGGGACAGTTTCATGAACACTGAAGCTTTCTTT
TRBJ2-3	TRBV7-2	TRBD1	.	CASSRTGGETDTQYF	TGTGCCAGCAGCCGGACAGGGGGCGAGACAGATACGCAGTATTTT
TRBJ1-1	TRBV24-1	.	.	CATSDLAGRAFF	TGTGCCACCAGTGATTTGGCGGGGAGAGCTTTCTTT
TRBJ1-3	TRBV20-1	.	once	CSANPLQPSGNTIYF	TGCAGTGCGAACCCCCTACAGCCCTCTGGAAACACCATATATTTT
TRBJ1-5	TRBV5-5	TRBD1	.	CASSLGTVNQPQHF	TGTGCCAGCAGCTTAGGGACAGTCAATCAGCCCCAGCATTTT
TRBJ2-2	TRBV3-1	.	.	CASRNALGEWWTGELFF	TGTGCCAGCAGGAACGCTCTAGGGGAGTGGTGGACCGGGGAGCTGTTTTTT
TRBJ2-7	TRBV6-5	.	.	CASSYSGTAFYEQYF	TGTGCCAGCAGTTATTCCGGGACCGCCTTCTACGAGCAGTACTTC
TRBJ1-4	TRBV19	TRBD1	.	CASSTGQTSNEKLFF	TGTGCCAGTAGTACGGGACAGACTTCTAATGAAAAACTGTTTTTT
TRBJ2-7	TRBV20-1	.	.	CSATDARRSAYEQYF	TGCAGTGCAACCGATGCTAGACGGTCCGCCTACGAGCAGTACTTC
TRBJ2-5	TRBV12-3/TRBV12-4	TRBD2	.	CASSQEGLGVETQYF	TGTGCCAGCAGTCAAGAGGGACTAGGGGTTGAGACCCAGTACTTC
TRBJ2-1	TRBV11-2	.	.	CASSLRTGGPLYNEQFF	TGTGCCAGCAGCCTAAGGACGGGGGGCCCGCTCTACAATGAGCAGTTCTTC
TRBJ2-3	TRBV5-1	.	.	CASSLEQGTDTQYF	TGCGCCAGCAGCTTGGAACAGGGAACAGATACGCAGTATTTT
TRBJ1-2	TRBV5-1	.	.	CASSSWGENGYTF	TGCGCCAGCAGCTCGTGGGGGGAGAATGGCTACACCTTC
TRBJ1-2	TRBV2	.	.	CASTEHQGYTF	TGTGCCAGCACGGAGCATCAAGGCTACACCTTC
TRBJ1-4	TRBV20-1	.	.	CSAPTGTVGEKLFF	TGCAGTGCGCCAACCGGGACGGTGGGTGAAAAACTGTTTTTT
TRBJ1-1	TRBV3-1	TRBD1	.	CASSPGTGITEAFF	TGTGCCAGCAGCCCCGGGACAGGGATAACTGAAGCTTTCTTT
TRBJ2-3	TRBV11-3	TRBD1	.	CASSLEGQGADTQYF	TGTGCCAGCAGCTTAGAAGGACAGGGTGCAGATACGCAGTATTTT
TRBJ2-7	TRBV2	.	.	CASSPSEVRGEDF	TGTGCCAGCAGTCCGTCCGAGGTGCGAGGGGAGGACTTC
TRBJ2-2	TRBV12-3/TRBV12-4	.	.	CASSSGAHTGELFF	TGTGCCAGCAGTTCCGGGGCACACACCGGGGAGCTGTTTTTT
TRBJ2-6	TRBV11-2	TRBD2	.	CASSPVRGGLSGANVLTF	TGTGCCAGCAGCCCCGTCCGGGGGGGCCTTTCTGGGGCCAACGTCCTGACTTTC
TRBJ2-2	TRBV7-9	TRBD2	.	CASSRRLATGELFF	TGTGCCAGCAGCAGGAGACTAGCGACCGGGGAGCTGTTTTTT